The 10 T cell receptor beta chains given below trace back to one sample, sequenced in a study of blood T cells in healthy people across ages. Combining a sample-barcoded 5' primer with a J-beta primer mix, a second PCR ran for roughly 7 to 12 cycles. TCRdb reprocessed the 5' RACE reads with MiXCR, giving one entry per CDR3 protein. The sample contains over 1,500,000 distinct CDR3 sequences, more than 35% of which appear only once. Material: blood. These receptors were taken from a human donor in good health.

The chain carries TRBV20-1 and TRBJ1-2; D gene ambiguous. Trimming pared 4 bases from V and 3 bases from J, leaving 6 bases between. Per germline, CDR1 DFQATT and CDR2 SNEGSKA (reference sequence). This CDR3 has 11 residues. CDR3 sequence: CSANLDYGYTF. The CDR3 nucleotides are TGCAGTGCTAACCTAGACTATGGCTACACCTTC.

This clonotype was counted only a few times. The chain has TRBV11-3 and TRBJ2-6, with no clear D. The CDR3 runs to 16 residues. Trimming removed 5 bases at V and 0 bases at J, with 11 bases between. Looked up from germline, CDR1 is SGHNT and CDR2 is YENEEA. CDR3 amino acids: CASSPTSSSGANVLTF. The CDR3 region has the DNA TGTGCCAGCAGCCCCACAAGTAGCTCTGGGGCCAACGTCCTGACTTTC.

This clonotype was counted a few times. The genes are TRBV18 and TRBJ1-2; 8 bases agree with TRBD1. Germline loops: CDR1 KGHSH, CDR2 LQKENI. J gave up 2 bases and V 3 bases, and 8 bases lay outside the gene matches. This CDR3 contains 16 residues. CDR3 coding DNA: TGTGCCAGCTCACCTTTTACAGGGGGAAACAACTATGGCTACACCTTC. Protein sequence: CASSPFTGGNNYGYTF. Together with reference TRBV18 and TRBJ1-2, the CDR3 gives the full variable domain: NAGVMQNPRHLVRRRGQEARLRCSPMKGHSHVYWYRQLPEEGLKFMVYLQKENIIDESGMPKERFSAEFPKEGPSILRIQQVVRGDSAAYFCASSPFTGGNNYGYTFGSGTRLTVV.

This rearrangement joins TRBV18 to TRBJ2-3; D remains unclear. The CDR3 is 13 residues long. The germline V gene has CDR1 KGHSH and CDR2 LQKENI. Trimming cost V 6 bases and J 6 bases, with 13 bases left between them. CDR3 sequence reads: CASSPQVIDTQYF. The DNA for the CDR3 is TGTGCCAGCTCGCCTCAGGTGATTGATACGCAGTATTTT.

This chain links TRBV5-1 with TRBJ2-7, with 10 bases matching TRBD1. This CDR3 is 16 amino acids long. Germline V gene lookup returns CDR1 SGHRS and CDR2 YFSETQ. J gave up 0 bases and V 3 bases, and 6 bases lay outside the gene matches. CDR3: CASSSMTGGYSYEQYF. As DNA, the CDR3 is TGCGCCAGCAGCTCCATGACAGGGGGCTACTCCTACGAGCAGTACTTC.

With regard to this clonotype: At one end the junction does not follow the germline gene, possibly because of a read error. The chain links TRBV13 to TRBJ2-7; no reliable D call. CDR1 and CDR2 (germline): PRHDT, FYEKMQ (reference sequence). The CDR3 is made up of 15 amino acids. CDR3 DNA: TGTGCCAGTAGCTTAGGCCATACTGCGAACTACGAGCAGTACTTC. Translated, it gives CASSLGHTANYEQYF.

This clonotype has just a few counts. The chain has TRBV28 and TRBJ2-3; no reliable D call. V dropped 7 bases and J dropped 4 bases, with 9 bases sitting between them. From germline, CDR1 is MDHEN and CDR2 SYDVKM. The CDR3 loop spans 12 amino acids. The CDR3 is CASTTPSDTQYF. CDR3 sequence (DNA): TGTGCCAGCACCACCCCTTCAGATACGCAGTATTTT.

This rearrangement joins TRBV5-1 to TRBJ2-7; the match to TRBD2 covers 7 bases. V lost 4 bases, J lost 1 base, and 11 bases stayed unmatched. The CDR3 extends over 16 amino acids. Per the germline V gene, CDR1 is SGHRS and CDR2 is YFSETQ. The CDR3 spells CASSPSGGIGSYEQYF. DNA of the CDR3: TGCGCCAGCAGCCCTTCCGGGGGGATAGGGTCCTACGAGCAGTACTTC.

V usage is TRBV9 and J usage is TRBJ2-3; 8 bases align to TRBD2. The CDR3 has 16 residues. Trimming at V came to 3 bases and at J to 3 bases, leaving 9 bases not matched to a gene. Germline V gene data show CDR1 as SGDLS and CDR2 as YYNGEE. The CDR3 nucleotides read TGTGCCAGCAGCGACGGAGAGCGGGGGATGACAGATACGCAGTATTTT. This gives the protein CASSDGERGMTDTQYF.

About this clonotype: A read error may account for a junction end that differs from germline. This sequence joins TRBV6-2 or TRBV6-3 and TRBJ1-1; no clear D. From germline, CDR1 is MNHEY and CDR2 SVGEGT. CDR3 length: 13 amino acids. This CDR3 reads CASCYFVGGEAFF. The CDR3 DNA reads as TGTGCCAGCTGTTACTTTGTCGGAGGTGAAGCTTTCTTT.